This T cell receptor beta chain was observed in a study of Ad26.COV2.S vaccination and SARS-CoV-2 variants. Worth noting for this clone: Its cognate antigen is unknown.

Libraries were prepared by immunoSEQ multiplex PCR; TCRdb keeps only in-frame clonotypes and omits some of them. Of some 460,000 clones listed, roughly 87% are singletons. Treatment defined: about 20 received Ad26.COV2.S at low or high dose, single or two shots; 5 received placebo; per-sample allocation not given. All samples were drawn on day 63, counting from the first vaccine or placebo injection. CDR3 size: 17 residues. Germline V gene data show CDR1 as SGHVS and CDR2 as FQNEAQ. After removal of 2 bases from V and 5 bases from J, the junction contained 14 bases not matched to a gene. Study-level results: Spike-specific TCR breadth in vaccine recipients exceeded that seen in placebo recipients.

The receptor's source is a person between 18 and 60 years old who received the Ad26.COV2.S COVID-19 vaccine or a placebo. The V and J genes are TRBV7-8 and TRBJ2-5, with TRBD2 identical over 7 bases. The input for sequencing was peripheral blood, taken in a trial of Ad26.COV2.S vaccine versus placebo. The CDR3 protein is CASSLYSAWLAAETQYF. In DNA form, the CDR3 reads TGTGCCAGCAGCTTATATTCTGCGTGGCTAGCGGCGGAGACCCAGTACTTC.